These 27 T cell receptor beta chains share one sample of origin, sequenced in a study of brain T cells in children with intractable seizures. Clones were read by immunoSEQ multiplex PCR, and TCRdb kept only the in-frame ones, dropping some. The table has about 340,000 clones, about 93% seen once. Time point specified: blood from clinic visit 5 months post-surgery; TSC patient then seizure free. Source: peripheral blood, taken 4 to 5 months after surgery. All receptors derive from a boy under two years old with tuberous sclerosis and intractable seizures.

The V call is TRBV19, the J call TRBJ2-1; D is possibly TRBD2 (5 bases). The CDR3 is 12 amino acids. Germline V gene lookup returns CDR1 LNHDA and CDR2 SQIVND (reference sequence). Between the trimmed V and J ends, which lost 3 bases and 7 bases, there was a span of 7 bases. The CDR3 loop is CASSMRANEQFF. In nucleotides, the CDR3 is TGTGCCAGTAGTATGAGGGCTAATGAGCAGTTCTTC.

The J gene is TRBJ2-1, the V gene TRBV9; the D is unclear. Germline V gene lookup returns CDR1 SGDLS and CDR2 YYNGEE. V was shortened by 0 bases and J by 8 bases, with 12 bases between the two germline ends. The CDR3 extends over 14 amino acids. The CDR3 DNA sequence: TGTGCCAGCAGCGTAGGTCACGGGCAGCATGAGCAGTTCTTC. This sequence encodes CASSVGHGQHEQFF.

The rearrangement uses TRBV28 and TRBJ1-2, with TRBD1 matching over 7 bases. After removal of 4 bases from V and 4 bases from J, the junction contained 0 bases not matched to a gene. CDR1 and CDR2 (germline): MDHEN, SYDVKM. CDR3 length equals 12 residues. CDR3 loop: CASSWDSYGYTF. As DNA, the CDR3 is TGTGCCAGCAGTTGGGACAGCTATGGCTACACCTTC.

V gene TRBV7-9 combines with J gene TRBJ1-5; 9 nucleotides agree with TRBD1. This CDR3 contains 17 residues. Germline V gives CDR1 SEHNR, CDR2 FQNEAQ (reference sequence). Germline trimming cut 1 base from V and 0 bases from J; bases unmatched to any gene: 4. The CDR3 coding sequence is TGTGCCAGCAGCTTAGGGACAGGGGACCGTAGCAATCAGCCCCAGCATTTT. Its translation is CASSLGTGDRSNQPQHF.

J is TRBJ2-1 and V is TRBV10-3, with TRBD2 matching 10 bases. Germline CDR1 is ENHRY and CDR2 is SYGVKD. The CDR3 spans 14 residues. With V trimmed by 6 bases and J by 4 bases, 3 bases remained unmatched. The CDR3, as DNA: TGTGCCATCAGAGGGACTAGCGTATACAATGAGCAGTTCTTC. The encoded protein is CAIRGTSVYNEQFF.

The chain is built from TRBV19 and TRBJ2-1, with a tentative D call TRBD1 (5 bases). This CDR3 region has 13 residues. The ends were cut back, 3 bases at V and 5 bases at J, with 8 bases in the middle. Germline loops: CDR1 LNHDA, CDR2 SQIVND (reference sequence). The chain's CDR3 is CASSMGQNNEQFF. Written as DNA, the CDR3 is TGTGCCAGTAGTATGGGGCAGAACAATGAGCAGTTCTTC.

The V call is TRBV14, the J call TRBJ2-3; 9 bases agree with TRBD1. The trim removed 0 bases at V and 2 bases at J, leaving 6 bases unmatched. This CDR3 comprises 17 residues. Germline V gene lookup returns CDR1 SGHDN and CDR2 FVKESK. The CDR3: CASSQERYRGHTDTQYF. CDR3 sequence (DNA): TGTGCCAGCAGCCAAGAAAGATACAGGGGGCACACAGATACGCAGTATTTT. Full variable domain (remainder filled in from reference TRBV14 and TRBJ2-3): EAGVTQFPSHSVIEKGQTVTLRCDPISGHDNLYWYRRVMGKEIKFLLHFVKESKQDESGMPNNRFLAERTGGTYSTLKVQPAELEDSGVYFCASSQERYRGHTDTQYFGPGTRLTVL.

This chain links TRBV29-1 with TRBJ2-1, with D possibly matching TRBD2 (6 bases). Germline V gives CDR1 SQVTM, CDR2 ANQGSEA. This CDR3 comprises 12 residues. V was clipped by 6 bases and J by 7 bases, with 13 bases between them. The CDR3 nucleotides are TGCAGCGTAAATCCAGGAGGGAATGAGCAGTTCTTC. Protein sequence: CSVNPGGNEQFF.

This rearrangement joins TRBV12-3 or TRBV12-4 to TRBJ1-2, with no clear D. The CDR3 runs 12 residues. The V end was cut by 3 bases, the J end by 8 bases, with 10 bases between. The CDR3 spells CASSLPLRGYTF. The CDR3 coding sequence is TGTGCCAGCAGTTTGCCCCTTAGAGGCTACACCTTC.

The CDR3 nucleotides are TGTGCCAGCAGCTCCTTAGGGACTAGCGGGGAGCAGTACTTC. It codes for CASSSLGTSGEQYF. V usage is TRBV7-9 and J usage is TRBJ2-7; 12 bases agree with TRBD2. V was clipped by 4 bases and J by 7 bases; unmatched bases: 5. The CDR3 contains 14 residues. CDR1 and CDR2 from the germline V gene are SEHNR and FQNEAQ (reference sequence). The full variable domain, rest sourced from reference TRBV7-9 and TRBJ2-7, is DTGVSQNPRHKITKRGQNVTFRCDPISEHNRLYWYRQTLGQGPEFLTYFQNEAQLEKSRLLSDRFSAERPKGSFSTLEIQRTEQGDSAMYLCASSSLGTSGEQYFGPGTRLTVT.

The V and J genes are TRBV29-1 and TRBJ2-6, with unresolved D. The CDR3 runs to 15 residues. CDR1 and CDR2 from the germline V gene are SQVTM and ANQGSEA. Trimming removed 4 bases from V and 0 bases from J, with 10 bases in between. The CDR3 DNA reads TGCAGCGTTGTACTGGGCAGCTCTGGGGCCAACGTCCTGACTTTC. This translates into CSVVLGSSGANVLTF.

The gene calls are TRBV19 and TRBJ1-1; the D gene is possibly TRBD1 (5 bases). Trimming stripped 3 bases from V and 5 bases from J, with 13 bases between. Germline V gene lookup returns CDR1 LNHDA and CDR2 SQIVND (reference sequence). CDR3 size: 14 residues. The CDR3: CASSIMAGGTEAFF. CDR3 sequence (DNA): TGTGCCAGTAGTATTATGGCGGGGGGAACTGAAGCTTTCTTT.

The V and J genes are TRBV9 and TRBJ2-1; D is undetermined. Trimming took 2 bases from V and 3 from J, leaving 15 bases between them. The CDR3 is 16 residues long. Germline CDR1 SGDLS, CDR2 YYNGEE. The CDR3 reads CASSVGITKDYNEQFF. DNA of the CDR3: TGTGCCAGCAGCGTGGGGATCACTAAGGACTACAATGAGCAGTTCTTC.

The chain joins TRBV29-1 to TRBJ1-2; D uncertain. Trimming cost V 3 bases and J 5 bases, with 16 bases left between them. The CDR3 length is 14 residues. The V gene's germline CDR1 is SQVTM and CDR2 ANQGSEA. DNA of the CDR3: TGCAGCGTTGACGAGCTCTGGCCCAAATATGGCTACACCTTC. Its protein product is CSVDELWPKYGYTF.

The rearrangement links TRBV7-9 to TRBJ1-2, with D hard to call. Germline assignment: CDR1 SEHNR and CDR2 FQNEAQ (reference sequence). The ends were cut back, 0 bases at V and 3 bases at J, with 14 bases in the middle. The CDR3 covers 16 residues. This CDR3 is CASSLAPADLYYGYTF. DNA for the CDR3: TGTGCCAGCAGCTTAGCGCCGGCAGACCTTTACTATGGCTACACCTTC.

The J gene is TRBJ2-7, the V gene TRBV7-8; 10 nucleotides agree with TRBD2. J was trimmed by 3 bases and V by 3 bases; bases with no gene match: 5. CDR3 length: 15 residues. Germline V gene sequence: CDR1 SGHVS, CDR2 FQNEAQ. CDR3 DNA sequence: TGTGCCAGCAGCTTCACGGGACTAGCGCGCTACGAGCAGTACTTC. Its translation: CASSFTGLARYEQYF.

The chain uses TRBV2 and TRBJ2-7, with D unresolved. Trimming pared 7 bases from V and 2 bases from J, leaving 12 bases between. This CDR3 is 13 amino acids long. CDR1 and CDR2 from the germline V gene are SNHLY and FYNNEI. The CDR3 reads CASILDEAYEQYF. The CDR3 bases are TGTGCCAGCATCCTAGATGAGGCCTACGAGCAGTACTTC.

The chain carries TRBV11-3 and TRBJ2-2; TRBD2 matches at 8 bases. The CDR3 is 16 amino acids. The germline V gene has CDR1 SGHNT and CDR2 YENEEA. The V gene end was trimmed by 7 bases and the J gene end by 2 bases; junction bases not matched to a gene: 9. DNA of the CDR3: TGTGCCAGCACCTTGGGAATAGCGGGAAACACCGGGGAGCTGTTTTTT. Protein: CASTLGIAGNTGELFF.

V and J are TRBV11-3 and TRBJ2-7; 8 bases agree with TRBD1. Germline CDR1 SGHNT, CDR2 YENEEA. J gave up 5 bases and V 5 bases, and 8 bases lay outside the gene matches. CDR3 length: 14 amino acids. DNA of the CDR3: TGTGCCAGCAGCCCCGGGACAGGAGTAAACGAGCAGTACTTC. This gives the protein CASSPGTGVNEQYF.

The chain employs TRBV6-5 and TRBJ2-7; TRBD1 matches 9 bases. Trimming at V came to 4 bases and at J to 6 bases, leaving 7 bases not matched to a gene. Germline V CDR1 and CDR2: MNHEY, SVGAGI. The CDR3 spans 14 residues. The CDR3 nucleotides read TGTGCCAGCAGTTCTGCCGGGACAGGGAGCGAGCAGTACTTC. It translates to CASSSAGTGSEQYF.

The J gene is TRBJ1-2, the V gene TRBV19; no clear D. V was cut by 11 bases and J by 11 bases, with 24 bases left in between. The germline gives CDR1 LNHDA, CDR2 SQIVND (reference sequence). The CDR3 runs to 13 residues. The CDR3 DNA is TGTGCCCCCGCCCTCGGCAGGCGAAAAGGTTACACCTTC. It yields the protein CAPALGRRKGYTF.

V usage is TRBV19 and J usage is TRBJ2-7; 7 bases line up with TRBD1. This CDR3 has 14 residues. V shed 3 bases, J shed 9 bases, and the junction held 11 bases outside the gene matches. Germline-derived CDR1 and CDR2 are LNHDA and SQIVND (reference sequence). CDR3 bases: TGTGCCAGTAGTATCGCCCCGGACAGGTCGGCGCAGTACTTC. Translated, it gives CASSIAPDRSAQYF.

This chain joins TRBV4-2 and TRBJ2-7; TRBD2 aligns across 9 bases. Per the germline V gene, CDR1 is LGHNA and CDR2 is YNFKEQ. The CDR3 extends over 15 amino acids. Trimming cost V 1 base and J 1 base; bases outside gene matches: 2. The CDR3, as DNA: TGTGCCAGCAGCCAAGGGCTAGCGGGGTCCTACGAGCAGTACTTC. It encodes CASSQGLAGSYEQYF.

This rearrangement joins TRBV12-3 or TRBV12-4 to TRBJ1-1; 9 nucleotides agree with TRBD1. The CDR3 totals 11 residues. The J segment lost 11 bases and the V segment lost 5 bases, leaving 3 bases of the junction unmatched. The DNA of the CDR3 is TGTGCCAGCAGTGAACAGGGGGCCGCTTTCTTT. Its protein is CASSEQGAAFF.

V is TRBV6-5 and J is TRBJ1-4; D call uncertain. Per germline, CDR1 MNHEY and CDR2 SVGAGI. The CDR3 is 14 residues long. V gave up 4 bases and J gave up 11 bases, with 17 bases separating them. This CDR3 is CASSSPGPPVKLFF. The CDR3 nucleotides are TGTGCCAGCAGTTCCCCAGGCCCGCCCGTTAAACTGTTTTTT.

As DNA, the CDR3 is TGTGCCAGCACAAACAGTGGGGGAAACACCATATATTTT. Translated, it gives CASTNSGGNTIYF. V gene TRBV6-6 combines with J gene TRBJ1-3; D remains unclear. CDR1 is MNHNY, CDR2 SVGAGI, per germline (reference sequence). This CDR3 has 13 amino acids. V shed 7 bases and J shed 4 bases, with 11 bases lying between them.

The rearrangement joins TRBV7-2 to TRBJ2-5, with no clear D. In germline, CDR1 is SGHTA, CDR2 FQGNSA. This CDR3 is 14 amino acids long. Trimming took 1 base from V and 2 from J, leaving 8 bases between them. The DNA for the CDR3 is TGTGCCAGCAGCTTAGGCAGTAGGCAAGAGACCCAGTACTTC. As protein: CASSLGSRQETQYF.